This entry is about one T cell receptor (beta chain). This CDR3 has 10 amino acids. The ends were cut back, 5 bases at V and 11 bases at J, with 10 bases in the middle. Germline CDR1 SGHVS, CDR2 FNYEAQ. Expressed TCRB transcripts were sequenced because the isolated RNA had all been reverse transcribed beforehand. Repertoires were generated with immunoSEQ multiplex PCR, while TCRdb's copy carries only in-frame clones and drops some. Of about 900,000 clones in the sample, 17% were seen once. This entry is derived from a study of beta chain features in type 1 diabetes. The specimen sequenced was naive CD4+ T cells from blood. The sequence was obtained from a woman aged 18-30 years in good health. The chain couples TRBV7-6 to TRBJ2-7, with TRBD1 as a possible D gene (5 bases). Here the CDR3 DNA reads TGTGCCAGCAGCCCACGACAGAAGTACTTC. Residues: CASSPRQKYF.